One sample yielded the 27 T cell receptor beta chains listed below, sequenced in a study of T-cell reconstitution after alpha-beta-depleted transplantation in children. The authors prepared the TCRbeta library with unique molecular identifiers. TCRdb re-called the PCR reads through MiXCR, storing one row per CDR3 protein. The sample has about 290,000 distinct CDR3 sequences, roughly 7.8% seen once. The antigens these receptors bind are not known. Notes on the study in general: Newly made T cells mostly supplied T-cell counts and diversity one year after transplant.

This material consisted of peripheral blood, taken 360 days after TCRalphabeta/CD19-depleted stem cell transplant. These receptors all come from a female patient aged 2-9 years who had a stem cell transplant for Fanconi anemia, so the T cells may come from the graft donor.

This rearrangement joins TRBV3-1 to TRBJ2-5; 10 bases are shared with TRBD2. Losses at the gene ends were 0 bases for V and 2 bases for J; bases not matched to a gene: 18. This CDR3 contains 21 residues. Germline loops: CDR1 LGHDT, CDR2 YNNKEL (reference sequence). This CDR3 is CASSQDSSLAGAWSPQETQYF. CDR3 coding DNA: TGTGCCAGCAGCCAAGATAGCTCGCTAGCGGGGGCCTGGAGTCCACAAGAGACCCAGTACTTC.

This clonotype was recorded at least ten times. The chain combines TRBV20-1 with TRBJ2-7; 7 nucleotides line up with TRBD1. The CDR3 loop spans 14 amino acids. Germline V gene lookup returns CDR1 DFQATT and CDR2 SNEGSKA (reference sequence). J lost 2 bases, V lost 7 bases, and 11 bases had no gene match. The CDR3 reads CSVSGQISPYEQYF. As DNA, the CDR3 is TGCAGTGTTTCGGGACAGATTAGTCCCTACGAGCAGTACTTC.

The rearrangement joins TRBV19 to TRBJ2-1, with D unresolved. V was shortened by 3 bases and J by 10 bases, with 13 bases between the two germline ends. This CDR3 is 13 amino acids long. CDR1 LNHDA and CDR2 SQIVND come from the germline V gene (reference sequence). CDR3 nucleotide sequence: TGTGCCAGTAGTATTCAGCCTATCGGGGAGCAGTTCTTC. Its protein product is CASSIQPIGEQFF.

This clonotype appeared many times. The DNA for the CDR3 is TGTGCCAGCGGGGGACTAGCGGTGAACACCGGGGAGCTGTTTTTT. As protein: CASGGLAVNTGELFF. This chain joins TRBV2 and TRBJ2-2; 11 bases are a match to TRBD2. Germline lookup yields CDR1 SNHLY and CDR2 FYNNEI. There are 15 residues in the CDR3. With V trimmed by 8 bases and J by 1 base, 3 bases remained unmatched.

This clonotype was detected ten times or more. The CDR3 loop reads CSASVSYRFQETQYF. The CDR3 DNA is TGCAGTGCTAGTGTATCTTACAGGTTCCAAGAGACCCAGTACTTC. The chain is built from TRBV20-1 and TRBJ2-5; the D gene is possibly TRBD1 (5 bases). V shed 3 bases and J shed 1 base, with 15 bases lying between them. CDR1 and CDR2 from the germline V gene are DFQATT and SNEGSKA (reference sequence). The CDR3 is made up of 15 amino acids.

This clonotype was observed many times. The chain links TRBV15 to TRBJ2-7, with 8 bases lining up with TRBD1. V was pared by 3 bases and J by 6 bases, with 7 bases of the junction left unmatched. CDR3 length equals 14 residues. The V gene's germline CDR1 is LNHNV and CDR2 YYDKDF (reference sequence). The CDR3 loop is CATSSRTGSPEQYF. The CDR3 region has the DNA TGTGCCACCAGCAGCCGGACAGGGTCTCCCGAGCAGTACTTC.

V and J are TRBV5-6 and TRBJ1-3; 8 bases agree with TRBD1. Germline V gene sequence: CDR1 SGHDT, CDR2 YYEEEE. The V and J ends lost 2 bases and 4 bases, in that order; junction bases with no gene match: 5. This CDR3 contains 15 residues. The CDR3 loop reads CASSLQGDQGNTIYF. The CDR3, as DNA: TGTGCCAGCAGCTTACAGGGGGATCAAGGAAACACCATATATTTT.

In this sample, this clonotype turned up many times. The genes are TRBV5-1 and TRBJ1-2; D is unclear. The CDR3 is 13 amino acids. Germline assignment: CDR1 SGHRS and CDR2 YFSETQ. V was shortened by 4 bases and J by 4 bases, with 11 bases between the two germline ends. The CDR3 nucleotides are TGCGCCAGCAGCGGGGAATCGGGCTATGGCTACACCTTC. It specifies CASSGESGYGYTF.

This clonotype was recorded many times. The V and J genes are TRBV5-1 and TRBJ2-5; D might be TRBD2 (5 bases). This CDR3 has 13 amino acids. The ends were cut back, 1 base at V and 3 bases at J, with 7 bases in the middle. Germline CDR1 is SGHRS and CDR2 is YFSETQ. This CDR3 reads CASSLQLEETQYF. The CDR3 DNA reads as TGCGCCAGCAGCTTGCAACTAGAAGAGACCCAGTACTTC.

This clonotype was observed a few times. As DNA, the CDR3 is TGCAGTGCTAGCGCGGGGCGCGGGTACGAGCAGTACTTC. This sequence encodes CSASAGRGYEQYF. The chain is built from TRBV20-1 and TRBJ2-7; perhaps TRBD2 as D (6 bases). The CDR3 length is 13 residues. Germline loops: CDR1 DFQATT, CDR2 SNEGSKA (reference sequence). The V end lost 3 bases, the J end lost 4 bases, and 13 bases lay between the germline ends.

This clonotype was seen repeatedly, ten times or more. The chain combines TRBV20-1 with TRBJ2-5; 8 bases match TRBD2. TRBJ2-1 explains the end of the DNA better; the J call may be wrong. The V gene's germline CDR1 is DFQATT and CDR2 SNEGSKA (reference sequence). The CDR3 covers 14 residues. The CDR3 nucleotides read TGCAGTGCTAGCCTGGGACTAGTGAGGGGGACCCAGTTCTTC. Translation gives CSASLGLVRGTQFF.

The CDR3 reads CASSFRLNYGYTF. CDR3 nucleotides: TGTGCCAGCAGTTTCCGTCTGAACTATGGCTACACCTTC. The chain recombines TRBV27 with TRBJ1-2; D call uncertain. V lost 3 bases to trimming and J lost 2 bases, with 7 bases between them. The CDR3 runs to 13 residues. CDR1 MNHEY and CDR2 SMNVEV come from the germline V gene (reference sequence).

In this sample, this clonotype turned up many times. The genes are TRBV9 and TRBJ2-2, with 10 bases lining up with TRBD2. This CDR3 region has 16 residues. Per germline, CDR1 SGDLS and CDR2 YYNGEE. V dropped 3 bases and J dropped 5; count of bases not matched to a gene: 7. CDR3 bases: TGTGCCAGCAGCGCCCAACTAGCGGGGAAAACCGGGGAGCTGTTTTTT. As protein: CASSAQLAGKTGELFF.

This clonotype was detected ten times or more. J is TRBJ2-7 and V is TRBV7-2, with D hard to call. CDR1 is SGHTA and CDR2 is FQGNSA in the germline V gene. Between the trimmed V and J ends, which lost 3 bases and 2 bases, there was a span of 11 bases. The CDR3 is 14 residues long. CDR3 sequence (DNA): TGTGCCAGCAGCTTCTTTCTACCTACCTACGAGCAGTACTTC. It encodes CASSFFLPTYEQYF.

This clonotype was seen repeatedly, ten times or more. The rearrangement joins TRBV12-3 or TRBV12-4 to TRBJ1-5; the D gene is possibly TRBD1 (5 bases). Trimming took off 1 base at V and 2 bases at J, with 9 bases between the two ends. CDR3 length: 15 residues. Written as DNA, the CDR3 is TGTGCCAGCAGTTTAGGAGGGGTCCGCAATCAGCCCCAGCATTTT. Its protein product is CASSLGGVRNQPQHF.

In this sample, this clonotype turned up a few times. The V and J genes are TRBV10-3 and TRBJ1-4, with D perhaps TRBD1 (6 bases). V lost 4 bases and J 5 bases, leaving 14 bases between the germline ends. This CDR3 contains 15 residues. CDR1 is ENHRY, CDR2 SYGVKD, per germline. The chain's CDR3 is CAISGEGGPNEKLFF. The CDR3 DNA is TGTGCCATCAGTGGAGAAGGGGGGCCAAATGAAAAACTGTTTTTT.

The sample holds many counts of this clonotype. This chain uses TRBV11-2 with TRBJ2-5, with D perhaps TRBD2 (5 bases). CDR1 is SGHAT, CDR2 FQNNGV, per germline. CDR3 size: 14 residues. The V and J ends lost 2 bases and 4 bases respectively, with 11 bases between them. CDR3 region: CASSLLASGETQYF. CDR3 nucleotide sequence: TGTGCCAGCAGCTTATTAGCCAGCGGAGAGACCCAGTACTTC.

This clonotype came up a few times. The gene calls are TRBV27 and TRBJ2-7; D may be TRBD1 or TRBD2 (5 bases each). Between the trimmed V and J ends, which lost 3 bases and 3 bases, there was a span of 12 bases. The CDR3 has 14 residues. Germline V CDR1 and CDR2: MNHEY, SMNVEV (reference sequence). The CDR3 region has the DNA TGTGCCAGCAGTTTGGGCAGAGGGGTCTACGAGCAGTACTTC. This translates into CASSLGRGVYEQYF.

This clonotype was counted at least ten times. The chain is built from TRBV4-2 and TRBJ2-7; TRBD2 is a possible D gene (5 bases). Germline V CDR1 and CDR2: LGHNA, YNFKEQ. Trimming removed 1 base from V and 2 bases from J, with 9 bases in between. The CDR3 consists of 14 residues. This CDR3 reads CASSQGTLAYEQYF. CDR3 DNA: TGTGCCAGCAGCCAAGGGACTTTAGCCTACGAGCAGTACTTC.

This clonotype was observed at least ten times. The genes are TRBV9 and TRBJ2-1; 9 bases are a match to TRBD1. V lost 4 bases and J lost 8; bases outside the gene matches: 10. The CDR3 loop spans 15 amino acids. Germline V CDR1 and CDR2: SGDLS, YYNGEE. As DNA, the CDR3 is TGTGCCAGCAGCCTTCCGGGACAGGGTAAGGATGAGCAGTTCTTC. This codes for CASSLPGQGKDEQFF.

This clonotype was seen many times. The CDR3 spells CASSRLTGAVEKLFF. The CDR3 DNA follows: TGCGCCAGCAGCCGGTTGACAGGGGCGGTTGAAAAACTGTTTTTT. The chain has TRBV4-3 and TRBJ1-4, with 8 positions matching TRBD1. The CDR3 has 15 amino acids. After removal of 4 bases from V and 7 bases from J, the junction contained 8 bases not matched to a gene. Germline V gives CDR1 LGHNA, CDR2 YSLEER.

The chain joins TRBV28 to TRBJ1-3; D gene unclear. The V and J ends lost 6 bases and 10 bases respectively, with 13 bases between them. In germline, CDR1 is MDHEN, CDR2 SYDVKM. This CDR3 has 12 amino acids. CDR3 in DNA: TGTGCCAGCAGCCTTCTACTTGGGACCATATATTTT. Translation gives CASSLLLGTIYF.

This clonotype was seen many times. J is TRBJ2-7 and V is TRBV5-6; D may correspond to TRBD1 or TRBD2 (6 bases each). The germline V gene encodes CDR1 SGHDT and CDR2 YYEEEE. Trimming left V 5 bases short and J 5 bases short, with 11 bases between. This CDR3 is built from 12 residues. CDR3 sequence reads: CASRRGGNEQYV. CDR3 coding DNA: TGTGCCAGCAGACGAGGGGGGAACGAGCAGTACGTC.

This clonotype was seen a handful of times. J is TRBJ2-3 and V is TRBV20-1, with D possibly TRBD2 on 5 matching bases. CDR1 is DFQATT, CDR2 SNEGSKA, per germline (reference sequence). This CDR3 comprises 15 residues. V gave up 0 bases and J gave up 2 bases, with 12 bases separating them. CDR3 coding DNA: TGCAGTGCTAGAGATCCCCGGCGGGTCACAGATACGCAGTATTTT. This translates into CSARDPRRVTDTQYF.

The V and J genes are TRBV5-1 and TRBJ2-6; D is unresolved. The CDR3 runs to 18 residues. V lost 4 bases, J lost 0 bases, and 17 bases lay in between. CDR1 and CDR2 from the germline V gene are SGHRS and YFSETQ. The CDR3 nucleotides read TGCGCCAGCAGCCCGAGGATCCAGGTCCTCTCTGGGGCCAACGTCCTGACTTTC. It specifies CASSPRIQVLSGANVLTF.

This clonotype was counted only a few times. V and J are TRBV28 and TRBJ1-2; 7 bases fit TRBD1. The CDR3 is 15 residues long. Germline V CDR1 and CDR2: MDHEN, SYDVKM. V shed 5 bases and J 4 bases; nucleotides not matched to a gene: 10. CDR3 nucleotides: TGTGCCAGCAGTCCAGAAAGGGACAGCCCCTATGGCTACACCTTC. It encodes CASSPERDSPYGYTF.

This clonotype appeared a few times. The rearrangement links TRBV6-1 to TRBJ1-5, with D unclear. Germline CDR1 MNHNS, CDR2 SASEGT. The V end was cut by 5 bases, the J end by 7 bases, with 18 bases between. The CDR3 runs to 15 residues. The CDR3 loop is CASSQSRPPTQPQHF. The CDR3 DNA follows: TGTGCCAGCAGTCAATCCAGACCTCCAACCCAGCCCCAGCATTTT.